This TCR beta chain was observed in a study of early T cells in non-severe SARS-CoV-2 infection. Individual cDNA molecules carried attached unique molecular identifiers. MiXCR was run by TCRdb on the 5' RACE reads, yielding one entry per CDR3 protein. Of 100,000 to 150,000 distinct CDR3 sequences detected, around 14% appear once; the ten largest clones hold 21%. The germline V gene has CDR1 LGHDT and CDR2 YNNKEL (reference sequence). The CDR3 consists of 16 residues. Trimming pared 1 base from V and 2 bases from J, leaving 12 bases between. This clonotype was counted ten times or more. Sequences were obtained from whole blood. This receptor was identified in an adult who was a healthcare worker with PCR-confirmed SARS-CoV-2 infection or an uninfected control (not recorded which). The V gene is TRBV3-1, the J gene TRBJ1-5, with a tentative D call TRBD1 (6 bases). CDR3 DNA sequence: TGTGCCAGCAGCCAAGGGGTGGACAGCCGCAATCAGCCCCAGCATTTT. Translation gives CASSQGVDSRNQPQHF.